The 20 T cell receptor beta chains presented below share a single source sample, sequenced in a study of tumor and adjacent non-tumor tissue in lung cancer. No cell sorting was done before RNA was extracted from the tissue. Three rounds of nested PCR, following a modified ARM-PCR protocol, produced the TCRbeta library. TCRdb analysed the multiplex PCR reads with MiXCR anew, one entry per CDR3 protein. This sample carries roughly 200,000 distinct CDR3 sequences, around 71% of them seen once, and the ten largest clones take less than 25%. The material sequenced was lung tumor tissue. Receptors originate from a man aged 55 to 70 with non-small cell lung cancer.

This clonotype appeared a few times. The genes are TRBV5-1 and TRBJ1-5; D unresolved. Trimming shortened V by 5 bases and J by 4 bases, and 16 bases separated the two germline ends. There are 15 residues in the CDR3. Germline V gene lookup returns CDR1 SGHRS and CDR2 YFSETQ. The CDR3, as DNA: TGCGCCAGCAGTCCGTGGGGAGAAGGGAATCAGCCCCAGCATTTT. Translated, it gives CASSPWGEGNQPQHF.

The V gene is TRBV20-1, the J gene TRBJ1-2; 9 positions agree with TRBD1. J lost 6 bases, V lost 5 bases, and 13 bases had no gene match. Germline CDR1 is DFQATT and CDR2 is SNEGSKA (reference sequence). The length of the CDR3 is 15 residues. This chain's CDR3 is CSAPKRGQGTNGYTF. For the CDR3, the DNA is TGCAGTGCTCCTAAACGGGGACAGGGAACCAATGGCTACACCTTC.

About this clonotype: Its ends do not fully match the called genes, so a read error is possible. V and J are TRBV6-6 and TRBJ2-6; D unclear. The germline V gene encodes CDR1 MNHNY and CDR2 SVGAGI (reference sequence). This CDR3 comprises 15 residues. As DNA, the CDR3 is TGTGCCAACAGTTACATTAACTCTGGGGCCAACGTCCTGACTTTC. It translates to CANSYINSGANVLTF.

The chain's CDR3 is CASSLTGGLAEAFF. The CDR3 coding sequence is TGTGCCAGCAGCCTTACAGGGGGTCTCGCTGAAGCTTTCTTT. J is TRBJ1-1 and V is TRBV11-2; TRBD1 agrees at 8 bases. Unmatched junction bases numbered 8, after V lost 5 bases and J lost 6 bases. Germline V gives CDR1 SGHAT, CDR2 FQNNGV. The CDR3 runs 14 residues.

Comments on this clonotype: Germline and junction disagree at one end, which may indicate a read error. The rearrangement links TRBV6-2 or TRBV6-3 to TRBJ2-1; D may be TRBD1 (5 bases). This CDR3 spans 14 amino acids. Germline CDR1 reads MNHEY; CDR2 reads SVGEGT. DNA of the CDR3: TGTGCCAGCTATGGGCAGGGAAATTACAATGATCAGTTCTTC. It yields the protein CASYGQGNYNDQFF.

The chain links TRBV28 to TRBJ2-7; 7 bases are shared with TRBD1. The CDR3 length is 15 residues. V lost 2 bases and J lost 3; bases outside the gene matches: 7. CDR1 is MDHEN and CDR2 is SYDVKM in the germline V gene. CDR3 in amino acids: CASSLGDSRGYEQYF. CDR3 DNA sequence: TGTGCCAGCAGTTTAGGGGACAGTAGGGGCTACGAGCAGTACTTC.

With regard to this clonotype: Compared with germline, one end of the junction differs, possibly owing to a read error. The rearrangement links TRBV11-3 to TRBJ2-7; D is uncertain. The CDR3 is 14 amino acids. CDR1 and CDR2 from the germline V gene are SGHNT and YENEEA. The CDR3 sequence is CASSLDLMVHEHYF. The CDR3 DNA sequence: TGTGCCAGCAGCCTAGATCTCATGGTCCACGAGCATTACTTC.

On this clonotype itself: At one end, the junction sequence differs from germline, possibly due to a read error. The chain carries TRBV10-1 and TRBJ2-5; TRBD2 aligns across 9 bases. Germline V lookup: CDR1 WNHNN, CDR2 SYGVQD (reference sequence). There are 16 residues in the CDR3. CDR3: CASGEASGTPKETQYF. The CDR3 coding sequence is TGCGCCAGCGGTGAGGCTAGCGGGACGCCCAAGGAGACCCAGTACTTC.

About this clonotype: It may be a read error: a sequence one base away is much more abundant. The rearrangement joins TRBV5-5 to TRBJ2-7; no clear D. This CDR3 is built from 15 residues. Looked up from germline, CDR1 is SGHKS and CDR2 is YYEKEE (reference sequence). The CDR3, as DNA: TGTGTCAGCAGCTTGGCGGCCGCTGTCGCCTACGAGCAGTACTTC. It yields the protein CVSSLAAAVAYEQYF.

V is TRBV20-1 and J is TRBJ2-1, with D maybe TRBD1 (6 bases). Germline assignment: CDR1 DFQATT and CDR2 SNEGSKA (reference sequence). There are 12 residues in the CDR3. The V end lost 6 bases, the J end lost 5 bases, and 11 bases lay between the germline ends. DNA for the CDR3: TGCAGTGCCGACAGGTCTCACAATGAGCAGTTCTTC. Translating it yields CSADRSHNEQFF.

On this clonotype: The junction and the germline gene differ at one end; a read error may be behind it. The genes are TRBV20-1 and TRBJ1-2, with D possibly being TRBD1 (6 bases). CDR3 length equals 15 residues. CDR1 and CDR2 (germline): DFQATT, SNEGSKA (reference sequence). The DNA for the CDR3 is TGCAGTGCTAGAGATCCATTCCTCGGGGGCAGGGGCTACATCTTC. It is translated as CSARDPFLGGRGYIF.

V gene TRBV6-6 combines with J gene TRBJ2-5, with D perhaps matching TRBD2 (6 bases). CDR3 length: 15 amino acids. V lost 2 bases to trimming and J lost 2 bases, with 12 bases between them. Germline V lookup: CDR1 MNHNY, CDR2 SVGAGI (reference sequence). Here the CDR3 reads CASSYRDGGQETQYF. The CDR3 DNA follows: TGTGCCAGCAGTTACCGGGACGGGGGACAAGAGACCCAGTACTTC.

This clonotype occurred once. The rearrangement joins TRBV11-2 to TRBJ2-7; D is possibly TRBD2 (5 bases). CDR1 SGHAT and CDR2 FQNNGV come from the germline V gene. V gave up 5 bases and J gave up 7 bases, with 15 bases separating them. The CDR3 loop spans 13 amino acids. The CDR3 nucleotides are TGTGCCAGCAGCCCGGATGGCACGGGAGAGCAGTACTTC. Protein: CASSPDGTGEQYF.

A remark on this clonotype: A much larger clone differs from this one at a single base, so this may be a read error. The chain is built from TRBV6-5 and TRBJ2-7; 8 nucleotides match TRBD1. CDR1 MNHEY and CDR2 SVGAGI come from the germline V gene. This CDR3 comprises 15 residues. CDR3 bases: TGTGCCAGCATTTACCTGGACAGGGAGTACTACGAGCAGTACTTC. This encodes CASIYLDREYYEQYF.

This clonotype was recorded at least ten times. The chain joins TRBV20-1 to TRBJ1-2, with D possibly being TRBD1 (5 bases). This CDR3 region has 13 residues. With 3 bases removed from V and 0 bases from J, the gap between germline ends came to 8 bases. From germline, CDR1 is DFQATT and CDR2 SNEGSKA (reference sequence). Here the CDR3 DNA reads TGCAGTGCTAGCGGGGCCTCTAACTATGGCTACACCTTC. Translation: CSASGASNYGYTF.

On this clonotype: Just one base apart from a much larger clone, this may be a read error. This chain joins TRBV5-5 and TRBJ2-3; 8 bases align to TRBD2. Germline loops: CDR1 SGHKS, CDR2 YYEKEE (reference sequence). The CDR3 runs to 15 residues. V lost 2 bases and J lost 5; bases outside the gene matches: 7. The CDR3 is CASSLTGGNVDTQYF. The DNA of the CDR3 is TGTGCCAGCAGCTTAACGGGGGGGAACGTAGATACGCAGTATTTT.

This chain links TRBV11-3 with TRBJ2-1, with D possibly being TRBD2 (7 bases). The CDR3 runs to 15 residues. The V and J ends lost 8 bases and 10 bases respectively, with 24 bases between them. Per the germline V gene, CDR1 is SGHNT and CDR2 is YENEEA. CDR3 coding DNA: TGTGCCAGCTGCCTAGGGGGGAGGGAAGAGAGCGAGCAGTTCTTC. Translation: CASCLGGREESEQFF. Full variable domain (remainder filled in from reference TRBV11-3 and TRBJ2-1): EAGVVQSPRYKIIEKKQPVAFWCNPISGHNTLYWYLQNLGQGPELLIRYENEEAVDDSQLPKDRFSAERLKGVDSTLKIQPAELGDSAVYLCASCLGGREESEQFFGPGTRLTVL.

This clonotype has ten or more counts. The chain employs TRBV20-1 and TRBJ2-5; TRBD2 is a possible D gene (5 bases). V was shortened by 2 bases and J by 4 bases, with 11 bases between the two germline ends. CDR3 length equals 13 residues. The germline gives CDR1 DFQATT, CDR2 SNEGSKA (reference sequence). The CDR3 is CSARPRTRETQYF. CDR3 bases: TGCAGTGCTAGACCCCGGACTCGAGAGACCCAGTACTTC.

Concerning this clonotype: One junction end disagrees with the germline gene, perhaps due to a read error. The CDR3 DNA reads as TGTGCCATCAGTGCGGGGACAGGGGGCTTCGAGACCCAGTACTTC. Protein sequence: CAISAGTGGFETQYF. V gene TRBV24-1 combines with J gene TRBJ2-5; 12 bases match TRBD1. This CDR3 is built from 15 residues. CDR1 is KGHDR, CDR2 SFDVKD, per germline.

The V call is TRBV4-1, the J call TRBJ2-3, with TRBD1 matching over 7 bases. After removal of 3 bases from V and 5 bases from J, the junction contained 5 bases not matched to a gene. CDR1 is MGHRA and CDR2 is YSYEKL in the germline V gene. The CDR3 extends over 14 amino acids. The CDR3 DNA reads TGCGCCAGCAGCCAGGGGACAGCCAAAGATACGCAGTATTTT. As protein: CASSQGTAKDTQYF.